One sample yielded the 16 T cell receptor beta chains listed below, sequenced in a study of OX40 agonist ivuxolimab in advanced cancers. The library was built by means of the immunoSEQ multiplex PCR assay. The source is immuneACCESS, and TCRdb retained only in-frame sequences with V and J called. Part of the clones is not carried over; for the studies checked, unresolved V genes explain less than half of this, and the remainder is unexplained. This sample comprises about 54,000 clones, around 90% of them detected only once. The ten largest clonotypes hold roughly 3.7% of the sample. Sequenced here: CD4+ or CD8+ T cells sorted from blood, sampled in a trial of the OX40 agonist ivuxolimab. The receptors originated from an adult with an advanced solid tumor such as melanoma, head and neck, liver or kidney cancer.

V is TRBV27 and J is TRBJ2-5, with TRBD1 matching 8 bases. This CDR3 has 17 residues. Germline CDR1 and CDR2: MNHEY and SMNVEV (reference sequence). V lost 3 bases, J lost 5 bases, and 14 bases stayed unmatched. The CDR3 region has the DNA TGTGCCAGCAGTTTGAGGTTGGGACAGGCTTGGATGGAGACCCAGTACTTC. Encoded protein: CASSLRLGQAWMETQYF.

The genes are TRBV10-1 and TRBJ2-2, with D possibly TRBD2 on 5 matching bases. This CDR3 has 14 residues. Germline CDR1 is WNHNN and CDR2 is SYGVQD (reference sequence). V was cut by 0 bases and J by 5 bases, with 7 bases left in between. The CDR3 loop is CASSESRGTGELFF. The CDR3 DNA follows: TGCGCCAGCAGTGAGTCTCGGGGTACCGGGGAGCTGTTTTTT.

The genes are TRBV15 and TRBJ2-7; 9 bases map to TRBD1. Trimming took 2 bases from V and 3 from J; bases not matched to a gene: 2. Germline V gene data show CDR1 as LNHNV and CDR2 as YYDKDF (reference sequence). The length of the CDR3 is 14 residues. In DNA form, the CDR3 reads TGTGCCACCAGCAGATCGGACAGGGGCTACGAGCAGTACTTC. It specifies CATSRSDRGYEQYF.

The chain combines TRBV2 with TRBJ1-2; perhaps TRBD1 as D (5 bases). Germline V gives CDR1 SNHLY, CDR2 FYNNEI. The CDR3 runs 14 residues. V was trimmed by 6 bases and J by 0 bases, leaving 11 bases between them. In DNA form, the CDR3 reads TGTGCCAGCAGGGGAACAGGCTCTAACTATGGCTACACCTTC. Protein product: CASRGTGSNYGYTF.

The rearrangement uses TRBV6-1 and TRBJ2-6, with a weak D call TRBD1 (7 bases). V gave up 0 bases and J gave up 4 bases, with 13 bases separating them. Germline loops: CDR1 MNHNS, CDR2 SASEGT. The CDR3 is 17 residues long. The CDR3 DNA sequence: TGTGCCAGCAGTGAAGCGCGGAGGGGGCACGGGGCCAACGTCCTGACTTTC. Translation gives CASSEARRGHGANVLTF.

The chain is built from TRBV4-3 and TRBJ2-5, with 7 bases aligning to TRBD2. Germline CDR1 and CDR2: LGHNA and YSLEER. This CDR3 is 15 amino acids long. V trimming: 0 bases; J trimming: 5 bases; junction bases outside the gene matches: 6. In DNA, the CDR3 is TGCGCCAGCAGCCAAGATTACGGACTAGGCGAGACCCAGTACTTC. It specifies CASSQDYGLGETQYF.

This sequence joins TRBV18 and TRBJ2-5, with TRBD1 identical over 7 bases. The CDR3 spans 15 residues. The V gene end was trimmed by 2 bases and the J gene end by 3 bases; junction bases not matched to a gene: 6. Looked up from germline, CDR1 is KGHSH and CDR2 is LQKENI. CDR3 region: CASSPNSGTEETQYF. The CDR3 DNA reads as TGTGCCAGCTCACCAAATTCCGGGACAGAAGAGACCCAGTACTTC.

The chain employs TRBV2 and TRBJ1-2; perhaps TRBD1 as D (5 bases). V gave up 8 bases and J gave up 8 bases, with 21 bases separating them. CDR1 is SNHLY and CDR2 is FYNNEI in the germline V gene. The CDR3 is 14 residues long. CDR3 DNA: TGTGCCAGCCAGGGACTTTCTCGGCCAGGAGGCTACACCTTC. This gives the protein CASQGLSRPGGYTF.

This clone was seen more than once but under ten times. The chain combines TRBV4-2 with TRBJ2-7; D tentatively reads TRBD1 or TRBD2 (6 bases each). The V end lost 0 bases, the J end lost 4 bases, and 19 bases lay between the germline ends. This CDR3 has 17 amino acids. Germline V gene data show CDR1 as LGHNA and CDR2 as YNFKEQ. The CDR3 DNA follows: TGTGCCAGCAGCCAAGATAGTGGGGCCGGAGGGGGGTACGAGCAGTACTTC. This translates into CASSQDSGAGGGYEQYF.

V usage is TRBV18 and J usage is TRBJ1-4, with D possibly being TRBD1 (6 bases). In germline, CDR1 is KGHSH, CDR2 LQKENI. V was pared by 2 bases and J by 0 bases, with 19 bases between. CDR3 length: 19 residues. CDR3 nucleotides: TGTGCCAGCTCACCATTCTCGGCAGGGGAGACTTCAACTAATGAAAAACTGTTTTTT. Translating gives CASSPFSAGETSTNEKLFF.

The CDR3 nucleotides are TGCGCCAGCAGCGCCTCGGGACAGGGGGATGGCTACACCTTC. This gives the protein CASSASGQGDGYTF. The rearrangement joins TRBV5-1 to TRBJ1-2; 11 bases agree with TRBD1. Germline CDR1 and CDR2: SGHRS and YFSETQ. V gave up 4 bases and J gave up 6 bases; unmatched junction bases: 5. This CDR3 spans 14 amino acids. Variable domain in full (rest from reference TRBV5-1 and TRBJ1-2): KAGVTQTPRYLIKTRGQQVTLSCSPISGHRSVSWYQQTPGQGLQFLFEYFSETQRNKGNFPGRFSGRQFSNSRSEMNVSTLELGDSALYLCASSASGQGDGYTFGSGTRLTVV.

V is TRBV28 and J is TRBJ2-5; TRBD1 matches at 11 bases. This CDR3 comprises 16 residues. Germline V CDR1 and CDR2: MDHEN, SYDVKM. V dropped 3 bases and J dropped 5; count of bases not matched to a gene: 8. This CDR3 reads CASSFRGTGGLETQYF. CDR3 sequence (DNA): TGTGCCAGCAGTTTCCGCGGGACAGGGGGGCTTGAGACCCAGTACTTC.

The gene calls are TRBV30 and TRBJ2-3, with 15 bases fitting TRBD2. CDR1 and CDR2 from the germline V gene are GTSNPN and SVGIG (reference sequence). The CDR3 runs 16 residues. V was clipped by 1 base and J by 4 bases; unmatched bases: 3. This chain's CDR3 is CAWSAGLAGGADTQYF. The CDR3 bases are TGTGCCTGGAGTGCGGGACTAGCGGGAGGTGCAGATACGCAGTATTTT.

The V call is TRBV6-1, the J call TRBJ1-2; D is unresolved. Germline V gene lookup returns CDR1 MNHNS and CDR2 SASEGT. Trimming took off 4 bases at V and 4 bases at J, with 10 bases between the two ends. The CDR3 is made up of 13 amino acids. CDR3 coding DNA: TGTGCCAGCAGTGTAGGCCCGGGCTATGGCTACACCTTC. Encoded protein: CASSVGPGYGYTF.

The chain recombines TRBV19 with TRBJ1-2; D remains unclear. The germline V and J ends were trimmed by 1 base and 4 bases, with 10 bases remaining between them. Germline-derived CDR1 and CDR2 are LNHDA and SQIVND (reference sequence). This CDR3 has 14 amino acids. Here the CDR3 reads CASSIGQELYGYTF. The DNA for the CDR3 is TGTGCCAGTAGTATAGGCCAGGAGCTCTATGGCTACACCTTC.

V is TRBV5-4 and J is TRBJ2-1; D call uncertain. The V gene lost 0 bases and the J gene lost 0 bases, with 7 bases spanning the gap. The CDR3 sequence is 15 residues long. Germline V lookup: CDR1 SGHNT, CDR2 YYREEE (reference sequence). The CDR3 here is CASSLDITSYNEQFF. The CDR3 DNA is TGTGCCAGCAGCTTGGACATAACCTCCTACAATGAGCAGTTCTTC.